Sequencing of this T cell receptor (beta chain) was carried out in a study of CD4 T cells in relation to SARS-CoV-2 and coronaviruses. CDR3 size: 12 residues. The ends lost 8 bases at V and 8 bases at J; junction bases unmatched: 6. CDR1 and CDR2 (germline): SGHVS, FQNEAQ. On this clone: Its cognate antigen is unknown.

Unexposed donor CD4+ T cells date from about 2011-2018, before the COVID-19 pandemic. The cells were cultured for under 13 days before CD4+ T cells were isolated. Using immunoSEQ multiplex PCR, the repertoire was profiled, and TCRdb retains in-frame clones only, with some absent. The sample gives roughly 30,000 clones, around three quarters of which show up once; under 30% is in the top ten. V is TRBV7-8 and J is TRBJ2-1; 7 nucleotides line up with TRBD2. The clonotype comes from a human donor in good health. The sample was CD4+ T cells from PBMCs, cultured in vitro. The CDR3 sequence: CASLGLADEQFF. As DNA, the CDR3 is TGTGCCAGCCTCGGGCTAGCGGATGAGCAGTTCTTC.